This T cell receptor (beta chain) was captured by sequencing in a study of shared clonotypes between healthy human individuals. Only in-frame clones appear in the TCRdb table, and some are missing; sequencing was by immunoSEQ multiplex PCR. Of more than 450,000 clones listed, approximately 79% were seen once; the top ten hold approximately 12%. All participating donors were Caucasian adults from Nashville, Tennessee. The CDR3 has 13 amino acids. V was cut by 5 bases and J by 6 bases, with 10 bases left in between. Germline CDR1 is SEHNR and CDR2 is FQNEAQ (reference sequence). The material sequenced was PBMCs. The TCR sequence derives from a woman aged 40 to 50 in good health. Some clones in this sample may be carry-over from other donors' samples. The V call is TRBV7-9, the J call TRBJ2-2; D not resolved. This CDR3 reads CASSETWAGELFF. In DNA form, the CDR3 reads TGTGCCAGCAGCGAAACCTGGGCCGGGGAGCTGTTTTTT.